The rows below give T cell receptor beta chains drawn from one sample of a study of OX40 agonist ivuxolimab in advanced cancers. The method was immunoSEQ multiplex PCR; TCRdb's version includes in-frame clones alone and lacks a portion of them. The sample holds more than 60,000 clones; about 85% are singletons and the top ten take over 0.75%. Sample: CD4+ or CD8+ T cells sorted from blood, taken in a trial of the OX40 agonist ivuxolimab. The receptors shown here come from an adult with an advanced solid tumor such as melanoma, head and neck, liver or kidney cancer. Both conserved end residues are part of each CDR3. The order of the fields is clone size, J gene, V gene, D gene, CDR3 DNA, CDR3 protein. D genes are given only for firm matches. Rows may omit the clone size; those that give it use once, few, many or a size class.

. | TRBJ2-3 | TRBV2 | . | TGTGCCAGCAGGGATACAGGGTCAGATACGCAGTATTTT | CASRDTGSDTQYF
. | TRBJ2-6 | TRBV6-1 | . | TGTGCCAGCATCTTCTCTGGGGCCAACGTCCTGACTTTC | CASIFSGANVLTF
. | TRBJ2-1 | TRBV5-1 | TRBD1 | TGCGCCAGCAGTCCTACTCCGGGACAGGGGATGATCTTC | CASSPTPGQGMIF
. | TRBJ2-1 | TRBV4-2 | TRBD1 | TGTGCCAGCAGCCGCCGGGACAGCCAACTTAAAGGGTACAATGAGCAGTTCTTC | CASSRRDSQLKGYNEQFF
once | TRBJ2-5 | TRBV5-1 | . | TGCGCCAGCAACCTAACCCCAGCGGGACAGGAGACCCAGTACTTC | CASNLTPAGQETQYF
. | TRBJ2-7 | TRBV7-2 | . | TGTGCCAGCAGCTTCATAGAGGGGGATGAGCAGTACTTC | CASSFIEGDEQYF
. | TRBJ2-5 | TRBV27 | TRBD1 | TGTGCCAGCAGAATGGGACAGACCCAAGAGACCCAGTACTTC | CASRMGQTQETQYF
. | TRBJ2-5 | TRBV4-1 | TRBD1 | TGCGCCAGCCAAGGGACAGGGCTGGGGGAGACCCAGTACTTC | CASQGTGLGETQYF
. | TRBJ2-4 | TRBV7-2 | TRBD2 | TGTGCCAGCAGCTTAGCGAGCGGGAGCGGGGGAAACATTCAGTACTTC | CASSLASGSGGNIQYF
once | TRBJ2-5 | TRBV19 | TRBD2 | TGTGCCAGTAGTTCGCTAGCGGGGGGAGGAGAGACCCAGTACTTC | CASSSLAGGGETQYF
. | TRBJ1-3 | TRBV18 | . | TGTGCCAGCTCACCACGTGGGGGGAACGGAAACACCATATATTTT | CASSPRGGNGNTIYF
. | TRBJ2-5 | TRBV6-5 | . | TGTGCCAGCAGTTACTCGGCGGGACTGGGGGAGACCCAGTACTTC | CASSYSAGLGETQYF
few | TRBJ2-4 | TRBV5-1 | . | TGCGCCAGCAGCTCGGACATAGCCAAAAACATTCAGTACTTC | CASSSDIAKNIQYF
. | TRBJ1-5 | TRBV18 | . | TGTGCCAGCTCACCTGGGGTGGATCAGCCCCAGCATTTT | CASSPGVDQPQHF
. | TRBJ2-5 | TRBV7-7 | . | TGTGCCAGCAGCTTAGGTCCCCAGAGGGGAGAGACCCAGTACTTC | CASSLGPQRGETQYF
. | TRBJ2-5 | TRBV6-1 | TRBD1 | TGTGCCAGCAGCCCACTGACAGGGGAAGAGACCCAGTACTTC | CASSPLTGEETQYF